This T cell receptor (beta chain) was captured in a study of blood T cell repertoires in COVID-19. Study-level information: Italy, Spain and the United States were the sources of the convalescent and acute COVID-19 samples. The analysed material was cDNA or gDNA that came from T cells, B-cell-depleted T cells, or PBMCs.

This clone was detected once. J lost 5 bases, V lost 2 bases, and 7 bases had no gene match. This CDR3 spans 15 amino acids. Germline CDR1 is MNHEY and CDR2 is SMNVEV (reference sequence). Enrollment of patients from Seattle took place during active infection, with longitudinal follow-up. In the original processing: Amplification with reference gene primers provided the estimates of nucleated cell counts. Method: immunoSEQ multiplex PCR; TCRdb's copy keeps in-frame clones and lacks some. V, J and clone size are taken as reported in that table, and D and trimming were inferred from the DNA itself. The sample consists of approximately 170,000 clones, approximately 80% of them appearing once.

Sample: peripheral blood. The receptor's source is a woman aged 80 or over with COVID-19, enrolled during active disease. The rearrangement links TRBV27 to TRBJ2-3; the match to TRBD2 covers 7 bases. In DNA, the CDR3 is TGTGCCAGCAGTTTAATGGGAGGGGACGGAGATACGCAGTATTTT. Encoded protein: CASSLMGGDGDTQYF.